One and the same sample provided the 8 T cell receptor beta chains below, sequenced in a study of cytomegalovirus exposure and HLA in healthy donors. Profiled with immunoSEQ multiplex PCR; TCRdb holds only in-frame clones, not every one. The sample shows some 310,000 clones, around 90% of them seen only once. Source material: PBMCs. The receptors were gathered from a man under 40 in good health and CMV-seronegative.

The chain is built from TRBV19 and TRBJ1-6; D possibly corresponds to TRBD1 (5 bases). Between the trimmed V and J ends, which lost 2 bases and 9 bases, there was a span of 8 bases. The CDR3 consists of 13 residues. Germline V gene lookup returns CDR1 LNHDA and CDR2 SQIVND (reference sequence). Written as DNA, the CDR3 is TGTGCCAGTAGTATATCAGGGATTTCACCCCTCCACTTT. Encoded protein: CASSISGISPLHF. Full variable domain (missing parts from reference TRBV19 and TRBJ1-6): DGGITQSPKYLFRKEGQNVTLSCEQNLNHDAMYWYRQDPGQGLRLIYYSQIVNDFQKGDIAEGYSVSREKKESFPLTVTSAQKNPTAFYLCASSISGISPLHFGNGTRLTVT.

About this clone itself: Mismatch with germline at one junction end may stem from a read error. The chain has TRBV2 and TRBJ1-4; 7 bases map to TRBD1. This CDR3 region has 12 residues. CDR1 and CDR2 from the germline V gene are SNHLY and FYNNEI. CDR3 protein: CASREDRDLWIF. In nucleotides, the CDR3 is TGTGCCAGCAGGGAAGACAGGGACCTTTGGATTTTT.

The J gene is TRBJ1-5, the V gene TRBV2, with 7 positions matching TRBD1. Germline V gives CDR1 SNHLY, CDR2 FYNNEI. J gave up 0 bases and V 6 bases, and 5 bases lay outside the gene matches. There are 15 residues in the CDR3. The CDR3 bases are TGTGCCAGCAGCACCGGACAGGCTAGCAATCAGCCCCAGCATTTT. It translates to CASSTGQASNQPQHF.

This clone appeared a single time. The chain carries TRBV29-1 and TRBJ2-7; no clear D. The germline gives CDR1 SQVTM, CDR2 ANQGSEA. Trimming took 0 bases from V and 0 from J, leaving 12 bases between them. The CDR3 consists of 15 residues. The CDR3 loop reads CSVEDPGRNSYEQYF. CDR3 in DNA: TGCAGCGTTGAAGATCCCGGCAGGAACTCCTACGAGCAGTACTTC.

The V call is TRBV27, the J call TRBJ2-7; 7 bases map to TRBD1. This CDR3 has 13 amino acids. The germline V gene encodes CDR1 MNHEY and CDR2 SMNVEV (reference sequence). The junction had 5 bases not matched to a gene; V was cut back by 6 bases and J by 3 bases. CDR3: CASSRQGVYEQYF. The CDR3 nucleotides are TGTGCCAGCAGCCGACAGGGAGTCTACGAGCAGTACTTC.

The table lists this clone with a count of one. The rearrangement uses TRBV18 and TRBJ2-7, with 7 bases matching TRBD2. Germline CDR1 reads KGHSH; CDR2 reads LQKENI. The CDR3 contains 15 residues. Trimming took 4 bases from V and 3 from J; bases not matched to a gene: 9. The CDR3 protein is CASSLGRGVSYEQYF. The CDR3 DNA reads as TGTGCCAGCTCACTGGGTCGGGGGGTCAGCTACGAGCAGTACTTC.

Here the CDR3 DNA reads TGTGCCAGCAGCTACCCGACAGGACGAGGGGTGTCACCCCTCCACTTT. Protein sequence: CASSYPTGRGVSPLHF. The chain has TRBV5-6 and TRBJ1-6; D perhaps matches TRBD1 (6 bases). V was shortened by 3 bases and J by 10 bases, with 20 bases between the two germline ends. The CDR3 has 16 residues. Germline V gene data show CDR1 as SGHDT and CDR2 as YYEEEE.

This sequence joins TRBV27 and TRBJ2-5; tentative D call: TRBD1 (6 bases). V lost 2 bases and J lost 3, with 7 bases in between. The CDR3 loop spans 13 amino acids. Germline V gives CDR1 MNHEY, CDR2 SMNVEV (reference sequence). The DNA of the CDR3 is TGTGCCAGCAGTTTAGGGGGCGAAGAGACCCAGTACTTC. This translates into CASSLGGEETQYF.